This TCR beta chain derives from a study of T cell responses to AZD1222 COVID-19 vaccine. Study-wide results and caveats: Most donors were white British and more were female, and clonal diversity was possibly underestimated. Within unmutated variant regions lay the reported targets of nearly half of spike-specific TCRs. Two doses of AZD1222 preceded a rise in Spike-specific TCR breadth and depth. Without day 14 samples, only post-peak T cell repertoires were studied.

Generated by immunoSEQ multiplex PCR, the TCRdb table keeps only in-frame clones and is missing some. Among more than 85,000 clones listed, about 81% were seen once. About this clone: Its antigen remains unidentified.

The V and J ends lost 3 bases and 2 bases respectively, with 10 bases between them. The germline CDR1 and CDR2 sequences are LNHDA and SQIVND (reference sequence). The CDR3 loop spans 14 amino acids. This TCR was recovered from an adult who received the AZD1222 COVID-19 vaccine. The chain couples TRBV19 to TRBJ1-2; D is ambiguous. The sample here was peripheral blood, taken 28 days after the second AZD1222 dose. CDR3 sequence reads: CASSMFPENYGYTF. CDR3 sequence (DNA): TGTGCCAGTAGTATGTTCCCCGAGAACTATGGCTACACCTTC.